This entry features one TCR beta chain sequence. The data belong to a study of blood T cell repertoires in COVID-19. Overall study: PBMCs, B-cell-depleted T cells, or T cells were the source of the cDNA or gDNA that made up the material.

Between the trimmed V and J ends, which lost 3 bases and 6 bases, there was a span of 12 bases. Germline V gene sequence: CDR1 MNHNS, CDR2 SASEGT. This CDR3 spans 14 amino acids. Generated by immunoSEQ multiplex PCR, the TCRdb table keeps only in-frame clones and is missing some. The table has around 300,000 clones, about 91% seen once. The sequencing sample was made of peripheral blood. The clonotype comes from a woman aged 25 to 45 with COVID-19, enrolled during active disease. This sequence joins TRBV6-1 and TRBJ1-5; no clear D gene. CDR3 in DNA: TGTGCCAGCAGTGACAGGCAGGCGGGTCAGCCCCAGCATTTT. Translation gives CASSDRQAGQPQHF.